The 3 T cell receptor beta chains listed next were all sequenced from one sample in a study of blood T cell repertoires in COVID-19. Sequencing was performed with immunoSEQ multiplex PCR; in TCRdb, only in-frame clones are kept and a portion is missing. The data show 140,000 to 150,000 clones, 85% seen once. The sequenced sample consisted of peripheral blood. Source of these receptors: a woman aged 40 to 55 with active or convalescent COVID-19.

The V call is TRBV28, the J call TRBJ1-2; D unclear. Trimming cost V 3 bases and J 7 bases, with 9 bases left between them. There are 12 residues in the CDR3. Germline CDR1 and CDR2: MDHEN and SYDVKM. CDR3 protein: CASSFLGFGYTF. In nucleotides, the CDR3 is TGTGCCAGCAGTTTTCTAGGATTTGGCTACACCTTC.

J is TRBJ1-5 and V is TRBV2, with D tentatively TRBD1 (6 bases). The V and J ends lost 1 base and 4 bases respectively, with 11 bases between them. Per germline, CDR1 SNHLY and CDR2 FYNNEI. The CDR3 has 15 amino acids. The CDR3 DNA reads TGTGCCAGCAGTGAAGGAGGGACACCGAATCAGCCCCAGCATTTT. Translated, it gives CASSEGGTPNQPQHF.

Comment on this clone: The sample has other DNA sequences that encode this CDR3 too. This chain connects TRBV18 to TRBJ1-2; unclear D gene. The CDR3 extends over 12 amino acids. Germline V gives CDR1 KGHSH, CDR2 LQKENI. Trimming shortened V by 1 base and J by 3 bases, and 3 bases separated the two germline ends. CDR3 protein: CASSPRDYGYTF. CDR3 sequence (DNA): TGTGCCAGCTCACCACGAGACTATGGCTACACCTTC.